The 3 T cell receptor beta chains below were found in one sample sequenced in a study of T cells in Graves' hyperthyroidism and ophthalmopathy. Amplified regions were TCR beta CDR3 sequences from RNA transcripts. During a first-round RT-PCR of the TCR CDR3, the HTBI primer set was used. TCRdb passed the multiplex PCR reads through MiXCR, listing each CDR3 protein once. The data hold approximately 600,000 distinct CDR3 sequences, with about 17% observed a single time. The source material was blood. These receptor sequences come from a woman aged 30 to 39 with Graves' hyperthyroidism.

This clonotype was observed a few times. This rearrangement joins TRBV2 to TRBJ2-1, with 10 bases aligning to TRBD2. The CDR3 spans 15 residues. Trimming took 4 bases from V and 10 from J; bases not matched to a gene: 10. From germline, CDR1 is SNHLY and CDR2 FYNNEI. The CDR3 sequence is CASSVASGSSEEQFF. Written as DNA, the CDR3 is TGTGCCAGCAGTGTGGCTAGCGGGAGTTCTGAAGAGCAGTTCTTC. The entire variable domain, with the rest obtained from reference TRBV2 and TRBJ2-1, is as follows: EPEVTQTPSHQVTQMGQEVILRCVPISNHLYFYWYRQILGQKVEFLVSFYNNEISEKSEIFDDQFSVERPDGSNFTLKIRSTKLEDSAMYFCASSVASGSSEEQFFGPGTRLTVL.

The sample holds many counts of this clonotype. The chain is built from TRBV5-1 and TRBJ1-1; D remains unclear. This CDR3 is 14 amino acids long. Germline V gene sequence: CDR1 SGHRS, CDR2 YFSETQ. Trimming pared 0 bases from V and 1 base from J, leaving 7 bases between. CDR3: CASSLAWGNTEAFF. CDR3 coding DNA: TGCGCCAGCAGCTTGGCATGGGGGAACACTGAAGCTTTCTTT. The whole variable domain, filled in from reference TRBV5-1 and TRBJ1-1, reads KAGVTQTPRYLIKTRGQQVTLSCSPISGHRSVSWYQQTPGQGLQFLFEYFSETQRNKGNFPGRFSGRQFSNSRSEMNVSTLELGDSALYLCASSLAWGNTEAFFGQGTRLTVV.

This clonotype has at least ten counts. The CDR3 bases are TGTGCCAGCATCTACGGCGGAACTGAAGCTTTCTTT. Translation gives CASIYGGTEAFF. The chain has TRBV12-3 or TRBV12-4 and TRBJ1-1; D gene uncertain. The CDR3 sequence is 12 residues long. V shed 7 bases and J shed 5 bases, with 11 bases lying between them.